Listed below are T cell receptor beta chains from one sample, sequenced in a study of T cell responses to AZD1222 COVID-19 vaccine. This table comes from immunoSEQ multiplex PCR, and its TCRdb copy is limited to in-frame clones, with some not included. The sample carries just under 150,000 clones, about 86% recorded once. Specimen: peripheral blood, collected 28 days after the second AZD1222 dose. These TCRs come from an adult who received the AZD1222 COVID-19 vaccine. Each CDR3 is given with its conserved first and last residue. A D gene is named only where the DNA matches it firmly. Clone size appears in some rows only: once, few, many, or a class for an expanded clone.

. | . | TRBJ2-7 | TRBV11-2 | CASSMRGTAYEQYF | TGTGCCAGCAGCATGCGGGGTACAGCCTACGAGCAGTACTTC
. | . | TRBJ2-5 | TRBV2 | CASGPGTETQYF | TGTGCCAGCGGCCCGGGGACAGAGACCCAGTACTTC
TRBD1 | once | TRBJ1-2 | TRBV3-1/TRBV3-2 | CASSRDRGYYTF | TGTGCCAGCAGCCGTGACAGGGGCTACTACACCTTC
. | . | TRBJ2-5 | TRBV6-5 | CASSYTGPLLETQYF | TGTGCCAGCAGTTATACAGGCCCCTTGTTGGAGACCCAGTACTTC
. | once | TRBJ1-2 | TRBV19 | CASSMGAGVYGYTF | TGTGCCAGTAGTATGGGGGCTGGAGTTTATGGCTACACCTTC
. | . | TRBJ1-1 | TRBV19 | CASRTPGRENTEAFF | TGTGCCAGTAGAACTCCGGGGCGGGAGAACACTGAAGCTTTCTTT
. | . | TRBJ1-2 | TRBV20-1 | CSASAVPEAYGYTF | TGCAGTGCTAGTGCAGTTCCGGAGGCCTATGGCTACACCTTC
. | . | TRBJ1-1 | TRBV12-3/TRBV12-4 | CASSFVPRTEAFF | TGTGCCAGCAGTTTCGTACCCCGCACTGAAGCTTTCTTT
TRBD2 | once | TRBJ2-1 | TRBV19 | CASNLAGGYNEQFF | TGTGCCAGTAATCTAGCGGGGGGCTACAATGAGCAGTTCTTC
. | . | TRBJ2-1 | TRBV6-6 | CASSPTDISYNEQFF | TGTGCCAGCAGCCCAACTGACATCTCCTACAATGAGCAGTTCTTC
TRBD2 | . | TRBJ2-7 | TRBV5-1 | CASSLAQSGDEQYF | TGCGCCAGCAGCTTGGCCCAGAGCGGGGACGAGCAGTACTTC